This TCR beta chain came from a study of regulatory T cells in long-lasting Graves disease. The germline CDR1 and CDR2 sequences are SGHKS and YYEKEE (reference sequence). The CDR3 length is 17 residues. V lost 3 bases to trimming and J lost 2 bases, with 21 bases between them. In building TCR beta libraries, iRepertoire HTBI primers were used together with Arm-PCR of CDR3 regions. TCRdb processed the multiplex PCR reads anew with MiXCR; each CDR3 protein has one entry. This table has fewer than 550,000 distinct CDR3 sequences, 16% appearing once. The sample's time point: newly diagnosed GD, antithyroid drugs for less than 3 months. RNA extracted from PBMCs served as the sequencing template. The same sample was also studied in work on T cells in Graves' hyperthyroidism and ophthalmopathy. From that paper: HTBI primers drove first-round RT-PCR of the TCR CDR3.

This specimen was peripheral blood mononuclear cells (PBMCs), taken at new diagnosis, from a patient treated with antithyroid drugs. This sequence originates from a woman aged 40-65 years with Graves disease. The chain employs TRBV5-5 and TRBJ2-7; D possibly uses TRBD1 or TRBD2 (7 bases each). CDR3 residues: CASSWGGGGHSTYEQYF. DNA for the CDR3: TGTGCCAGCAGCTGGGGGGGAGGGGGCCACTCAACCTACGAGCAGTACTTC.